Below are 31 T cell receptor beta chains sequenced from a single sample in a study of PD-1 and CTLA-4 blockade in melanoma. Only in-frame clones appear in the TCRdb table, and some are missing; sequencing was by immunoSEQ multiplex PCR. Of almost 30,000 clones detected, approximately 88% appear once; the ten largest clones hold around 8.5%. The sequences come from CD8+ T cells from peripheral blood, collected before anti-PD-1 treatment. These receptors originate from a human donor with melanoma.

This clone appeared a single time. This chain links TRBV5-8 with TRBJ1-4; D is undetermined. The germline V gene has CDR1 SGHTS and CDR2 YDEGEE. This CDR3 is built from 13 residues. V dropped 8 bases and J dropped 8 bases, with 16 bases sitting between them. CDR3 sequence: CASHLTAEEKLFF. Here the CDR3 DNA reads TGTGCCAGTCATCTTACCGCGGAGGAAAAACTGTTTTTT.

This rearrangement joins TRBV18 to TRBJ1-5, with TRBD1 matching over 7 bases. Trimming removed 6 bases from V and 0 bases from J; junction bases left unmatched: 2. The CDR3 extends over 14 amino acids. The germline V gene has CDR1 KGHSH and CDR2 LQKENI. The CDR3 sequence: CASSDRPSNQPQHF. The CDR3 coding sequence is TGTGCCAGCTCGGACAGGCCTAGCAATCAGCCCCAGCATTTT.

The chain has TRBV19 and TRBJ2-7; tentative D call: TRBD2 (6 bases). The CDR3 contains 15 residues. CDR1 is LNHDA, CDR2 SQIVND, per germline (reference sequence). Trimming took 2 bases from V and 5 from J, leaving 16 bases between them. The CDR3 is CASSITPGLFHEQYF. CDR3 nucleotides: TGTGCCAGTAGTATAACCCCGGGACTTTTCCACGAGCAGTACTTC. The whole variable domain, filled in from reference TRBV19 and TRBJ2-7, reads DGGITQSPKYLFRKEGQNVTLSCEQNLNHDAMYWYRQDPGQGLRLIYYSQIVNDFQKGDIAEGYSVSREKKESFPLTVTSAQKNPTAFYLCASSITPGLFHEQYFGPGTRLTVT.

The J gene is TRBJ2-7, the V gene TRBV6-2 or TRBV6-3, with D possibly being TRBD2 (6 bases). Germline V lookup: CDR1 MNHEY, CDR2 SVGEGT. Trimming pared 4 bases from V and 4 bases from J, leaving 14 bases between. This CDR3 has 14 residues. DNA for the CDR3: TGTGCCAGCAGTTGGACTACACCAGTTTACGAGCAGTACTTC. As protein: CASSWTTPVYEQYF.

CDR3 protein: CANTGQGDYNEQFF. CDR3 sequence (DNA): TGTGCCAATACGGGACAGGGAGATTACAATGAGCAGTTCTTC. This chain joins TRBV2 and TRBJ2-1; 9 bases line up with TRBD1. The V segment lost 10 bases and the J segment 4 bases; nucleotides outside the gene matches: 8. The CDR3 spans 14 residues. CDR1 is SNHLY, CDR2 FYNNEI, per germline.

The chain is built from TRBV18 and TRBJ2-5, with D hard to call. CDR1 is KGHSH, CDR2 LQKENI, per germline. CDR3 length: 13 amino acids. V lost 5 bases and J lost 0, with 7 bases in between. The chain's CDR3 is CASSLANQETQYF. In nucleotides, the CDR3 is TGTGCCAGCTCATTGGCGAACCAAGAGACCCAGTACTTC.

A few counts support this clone. V is TRBV5-5 and J is TRBJ1-5; no clear D. This CDR3 comprises 14 residues. Trimming left V 0 bases short and J 6 bases short, with 10 bases between. CDR1 is SGHKS and CDR2 is YYEKEE in the germline V gene (reference sequence). CDR3 in DNA: TGTGCCAGCAGCTTGGAGCCGGGTCCTCAGCCCCAGCATTTT. Protein: CASSLEPGPQPQHF.

This CDR3 is CASSGSPGQPQHF. DNA of the CDR3: TGTGCCAGCAGCGGCAGCCCCGGTCAGCCCCAGCATTTT. This chain joins TRBV9 and TRBJ1-5, with no clear D. This CDR3 comprises 13 residues. The V and J ends lost 3 bases and 6 bases respectively, with 10 bases between them. Germline V CDR1 and CDR2: SGDLS, YYNGEE.

The chain joins TRBV5-1 to TRBJ2-1; D gene unclear. V lost 1 base to trimming and J lost 8 bases, with 13 bases between them. Germline CDR1 SGHRS, CDR2 YFSETQ. The CDR3 spans 14 residues. The DNA for the CDR3 is TGCGCCAGCAGCTTGAAAATTTTCGAGGATGAGCAGTTCTTC. As protein: CASSLKIFEDEQFF.

V and J are TRBV6-5 and TRBJ2-2; the D is unclear. Trimming stripped 3 bases from V and 2 bases from J, with 13 bases between. The CDR3 loop spans 16 amino acids. Germline assignment: CDR1 MNHEY and CDR2 SVGAGI. The CDR3 DNA reads as TGTGCCAGCAGTTATCAGGAGCTGAAAAACACCGGGGAGCTGTTTTTT. Encoded protein: CASSYQELKNTGELFF.

This clone was seen a handful of times. The V and J genes are TRBV27 and TRBJ2-7, with TRBD1 matching 8 bases. From germline, CDR1 is MNHEY and CDR2 SMNVEV (reference sequence). The CDR3 runs to 15 residues. The V gene end was trimmed by 0 bases and the J gene end by 2 bases; junction bases not matched to a gene: 3. This CDR3 is CASSLSQGAAYEQYF. The CDR3 coding sequence is TGTGCCAGCAGTTTATCCCAGGGGGCCGCCTACGAGCAGTACTTC.

V gene TRBV18 combines with J gene TRBJ2-7; 9 bases agree with TRBD2. Germline trimming cut 2 bases from V and 6 bases from J; bases unmatched to any gene: 8. CDR1 is KGHSH, CDR2 LQKENI, per germline. This CDR3 comprises 15 residues. CDR3 sequence: CASSPKVAGVLEQYF. As DNA, the CDR3 is TGTGCCAGCTCACCAAAGGTAGCGGGAGTCCTCGAGCAGTACTTC. The whole variable domain, remainder taken from reference TRBV18 and TRBJ2-7, is NAGVMQNPRHLVRRRGQEARLRCSPMKGHSHVYWYRQLPEEGLKFMVYLQKENIIDESGMPKERFSAEFPKEGPSILRIQQVVRGDSAAYFCASSPKVAGVLEQYFGPGTRLTVT.

CDR3 loop: CATSPRTGNEKLFF. The CDR3 DNA reads as TGTGCCACCAGCCCAAGGACAGGGAACGAAAAACTGTTTTTT. V gene TRBV15 combines with J gene TRBJ1-4, with 8 positions matching TRBD1. The CDR3 is 14 residues long. Germline V CDR1 and CDR2: LNHNV, YYDKDF (reference sequence). V dropped 5 bases and J dropped 8; count of bases not matched to a gene: 7.

The genes are TRBV28 and TRBJ2-1; D uncertain. The CDR3 contains 13 residues. The germline V gene has CDR1 MDHEN and CDR2 SYDVKM. Trimming took off 5 bases at V and 3 bases at J, with 8 bases between the two ends. CDR3 in amino acids: CASSLPGYNEQFF. CDR3 DNA: TGTGCCAGCAGTCTCCCGGGCTACAATGAGCAGTTCTTC.

This clone was seen a few times. This chain joins TRBV7-8 and TRBJ1-1; tentative D call: TRBD1 (5 bases). This CDR3 region has 15 residues. Deletions cut 3 bases from V and 3 bases from J, with 14 bases between. Germline CDR1 reads SGHVS; CDR2 reads FQNEAQ. The CDR3: CASSLAREDYTEAFF. DNA of the CDR3: TGTGCCAGCAGCTTGGCCAGGGAGGACTACACTGAAGCTTTCTTT.

The rearrangement uses TRBV27 and TRBJ1-2; the D gene is possibly TRBD1 (6 bases). Germline V gene data show CDR1 as MNHEY and CDR2 as SMNVEV (reference sequence). The CDR3 is made up of 20 amino acids. The ends were cut back, 8 bases at V and 0 bases at J, with 31 bases in the middle. As DNA, the CDR3 is TGTGCCAGCCGCTTTTCCTTTCCGTGGCCGGGGGGCCCAGCTAACTATGGCTACACCTTC. This encodes CASRFSFPWPGGPANYGYTF.

The chain couples TRBV2 to TRBJ1-1; tentative D call: TRBD1 (6 bases). Germline V CDR1 and CDR2: SNHLY, FYNNEI. This CDR3 is built from 12 residues. V was pared by 9 bases and J by 0 bases, with 8 bases between. The CDR3 coding sequence is TGTGCCAGTGGACAGATGAACACTGAAGCTTTCTTT. It encodes CASGQMNTEAFF.

This clone has only one observation. This chain connects TRBV14 to TRBJ2-5; D call uncertain. V shed 0 bases and J shed 3 bases, with 8 bases lying between them. Germline lookup yields CDR1 SGHDN and CDR2 FVKESK. The CDR3 has 14 amino acids. CDR3 residues: CASSQEWVEETQYF. In DNA, the CDR3 is TGTGCCAGCAGCCAAGAGTGGGTAGAAGAGACCCAGTACTTC.

The chain employs TRBV4-1 and TRBJ2-2; 8 nucleotides line up with TRBD2. The CDR3 has 16 amino acids. Germline-derived CDR1 and CDR2 are MGHRA and YSYEKL. Trimming at V came to 4 bases and at J to 2 bases, leaving 6 bases not matched to a gene. The CDR3 protein is CASSPTAGVNTGELFF. CDR3 nucleotide sequence: TGCGCCAGCAGCCCCACAGCGGGAGTAAACACCGGGGAGCTGTTTTTT.

The rearrangement links TRBV19 to TRBJ1-6; 8 bases map to TRBD1. V was pared by 5 bases and J by 7 bases, with 4 bases of the junction left unmatched. Germline CDR1 reads LNHDA; CDR2 reads SQIVND (reference sequence). This CDR3 is 14 amino acids long. The CDR3 DNA is TGTGCCAGTAGTTCCCGACAGGGGAATTCACCCCTCCACTTT. As protein: CASSSRQGNSPLHF. Full variable domain (rest looked up from reference TRBV19 and TRBJ1-6): DGGITQSPKYLFRKEGQNVTLSCEQNLNHDAMYWYRQDPGQGLRLIYYSQIVNDFQKGDIAEGYSVSREKKESFPLTVTSAQKNPTAFYLCASSSRQGNSPLHFGNGTRLTVT.

The chain combines TRBV19 with TRBJ2-2, with D possibly TRBD2 on 5 matching bases. Germline V gives CDR1 LNHDA, CDR2 SQIVND (reference sequence). The CDR3 is 14 amino acids. V lost 9 bases to trimming and J lost 0 bases, with 11 bases between them. The CDR3 nucleotides read TGTGCCAGCACTAGTTCGTCGAACACCGGGGAGCTGTTTTTT. It specifies CASTSSSNTGELFF. Full variable domain (remainder filled in from reference TRBV19 and TRBJ2-2): DGGITQSPKYLFRKEGQNVTLSCEQNLNHDAMYWYRQDPGQGLRLIYYSQIVNDFQKGDIAEGYSVSREKKESFPLTVTSAQKNPTAFYLCASTSSSNTGELFFGEGSRLTVL.

The table lists this clone with a count of one. At one boundary the junction diverges from the germline segment, which might be a read error. The chain has TRBV3-1 (or the pseudogene TRBV3-2) and TRBJ2-7, with 8 positions matching TRBD1. Germline CDR1 LGHDT, CDR2 YNNKEL (reference sequence). The CDR3 is 17 amino acids. This CDR3 is CASSQDPLWTGSSEQYF. Here the CDR3 DNA reads TGTGCCAGCAGCCAAGACCCCCTATGGACAGGGTCCTCCGAGCAGTACTTC.

V usage is TRBV3-1 (or the pseudogene TRBV3-2) and J usage is TRBJ1-1; TRBD1 agrees at 8 bases. The CDR3 totals 18 residues. Trimming took 0 bases from V and 0 from J; bases not matched to a gene: 9. Germline V gives CDR1 LGHDT, CDR2 YNNKEL (reference sequence). The chain's CDR3 is CASSQEGGQVVMNTEAFF. In DNA, the CDR3 is TGTGCCAGCAGCCAAGAAGGGGGACAGGTAGTGATGAACACTGAAGCTTTCTTT.

The V call is TRBV4-2, the J call TRBJ2-7; D is unresolved. Germline CDR1 and CDR2: LGHNA and YNFKEQ. The CDR3 totals 15 residues. V lost 0 bases, J lost 6 bases, and 15 bases lay in between. The CDR3 is CASSQEGTLWGEQYF. The CDR3 region has the DNA TGTGCCAGCAGCCAAGAGGGAACCCTTTGGGGCGAGCAGTACTTC.

The V and J genes are TRBV2 and TRBJ2-4; 7 positions agree with TRBD1. Germline CDR1 is SNHLY and CDR2 is FYNNEI. V lost 1 base to trimming and J lost 0 bases; unmatched junction nucleotides: 12. This CDR3 is 19 amino acids long. The DNA of the CDR3 is TGTGCCAGCAGTGAAGAAGAAGACAGGGCCTCTGGAGCCAAAAACATTCAGTACTTC. This encodes CASSEEEDRASGAKNIQYF.

The chain recombines TRBV9 with TRBJ1-1; TRBD1 matches 7 bases. Germline CDR1 reads SGDLS; CDR2 reads YYNGEE. The CDR3 spans 14 residues. J gave up 7 bases and V 2 bases, and 8 bases lay outside the gene matches. This CDR3 reads CASSVDEGAREAFF. Here the CDR3 DNA reads TGTGCCAGCAGCGTCGATGAGGGGGCTCGTGAAGCTTTCTTT.

The CDR3 reads CASSQVGTSGGNEQFF. The CDR3 nucleotides are TGCGCCAGCAGCCAAGTGGGGACTAGCGGGGGGAATGAGCAGTTCTTC. The chain is built from TRBV4-1 and TRBJ2-1, with 15 positions matching TRBD2. This CDR3 region has 16 residues. The V segment lost 1 base and the J segment 7 bases; nucleotides outside the gene matches: 2. Looked up from germline, CDR1 is MGHRA and CDR2 is YSYEKL.

The CDR3 region is CATSTGTGDTGELFF. The CDR3 nucleotides are TGCGCCACTTCCACCGGGACAGGAGACACCGGGGAGCTGTTTTTT. The J gene is TRBJ2-2, the V gene TRBV10-1; 8 nucleotides line up with TRBD1. With V trimmed by 10 bases and J by 3 bases, 10 bases remained unmatched. Germline-derived CDR1 and CDR2 are WNHNN and SYGVQD (reference sequence). The CDR3 is made up of 15 amino acids.

The chain has TRBV6-1 and TRBJ1-1; no clear D gene. The CDR3 is made up of 11 amino acids. Trimming shortened V by 3 bases and J by 3 bases, and 2 bases separated the two germline ends. Germline CDR1 is MNHNS and CDR2 is SASEGT. DNA for the CDR3: TGTGCCAGCAGTGATCACACTGAAGCTTTCTTT. Translating gives CASSDHTEAFF.

This clone was detected only once. The V and J genes are TRBV24-1 and TRBJ1-5, with D perhaps matching TRBD1 (6 bases). This CDR3 comprises 15 residues. Trimming left V 6 bases short and J 0 bases short, with 11 bases between. Germline V gene lookup returns CDR1 KGHDR and CDR2 SFDVKD. CDR3 amino acids: CATSTGLNSNQPQHF. The CDR3 DNA reads as TGTGCCACCAGTACAGGGTTGAATAGCAATCAGCCCCAGCATTTT.

The CDR3 coding sequence is TGTGCCAGCAGCCAAGAGGGGGGCCGGACTGAAGCTTTCTTT. Protein product: CASSQEGGRTEAFF. This chain connects TRBV3-1 (or the pseudogene TRBV3-2) to TRBJ1-1, with D perhaps TRBD1 (6 bases). The V gene lost 0 bases and the J gene lost 5 bases, with 10 bases spanning the gap. This CDR3 spans 14 amino acids. Germline V CDR1 and CDR2: LGHDT, YNNKEL (reference sequence).